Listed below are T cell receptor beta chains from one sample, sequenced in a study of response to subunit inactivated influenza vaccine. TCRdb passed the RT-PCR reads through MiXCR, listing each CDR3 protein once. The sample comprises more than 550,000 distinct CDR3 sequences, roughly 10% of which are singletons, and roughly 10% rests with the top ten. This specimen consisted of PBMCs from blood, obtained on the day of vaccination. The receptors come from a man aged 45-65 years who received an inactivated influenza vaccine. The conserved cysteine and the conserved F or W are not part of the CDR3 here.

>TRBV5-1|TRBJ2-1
ASSLALGRDEQF
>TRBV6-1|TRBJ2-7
ASSERTGGLGEQY
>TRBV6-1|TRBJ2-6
ASSEGPFTGANVLT
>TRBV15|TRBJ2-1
ATSGDRVGEQF
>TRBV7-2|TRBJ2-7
ASSFGSGGLPYEQY
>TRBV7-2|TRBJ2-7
ASSLSTGITYEQY
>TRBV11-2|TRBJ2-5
ASSPTPRGEETQY
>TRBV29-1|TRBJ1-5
SVVWTDPNQPQH
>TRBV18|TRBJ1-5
ASSQGSNQPQH
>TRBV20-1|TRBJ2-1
SARFPGQFYNEQF
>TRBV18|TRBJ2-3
ASSPGGRMSTDTQY
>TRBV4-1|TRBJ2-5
ASSHLGYGTAQETQY
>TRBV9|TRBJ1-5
ASSVEQDNQPQH
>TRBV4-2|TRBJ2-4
ASSQTGENIQY
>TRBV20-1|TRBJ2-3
SARDMVGTDTQY
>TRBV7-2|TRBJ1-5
ASSVLNQPQH
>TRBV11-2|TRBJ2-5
ASSLDIGVRELETQY
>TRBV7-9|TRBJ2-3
ASSLYGTRAPNTQY
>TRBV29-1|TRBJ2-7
SVPGRSSYEQY
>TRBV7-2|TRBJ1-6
ASSLAEEVGNSPLH
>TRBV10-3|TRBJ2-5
AISEEASGSYWAETQY
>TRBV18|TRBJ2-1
ASSLTTGLFNEQF
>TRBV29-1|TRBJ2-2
SVRSGGAGELF
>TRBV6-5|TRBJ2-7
ASSYSPRNYEQY
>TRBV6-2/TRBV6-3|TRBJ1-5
ASGATAFEGQPQH
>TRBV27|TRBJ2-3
ASRSGYTQY
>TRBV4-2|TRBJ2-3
ASSQDLIKTDTQY
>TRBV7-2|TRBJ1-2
ASSPGTGYNYGYT
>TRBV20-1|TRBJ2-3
SGGLADTQY
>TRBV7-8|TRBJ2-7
ASSLGPGYEQY
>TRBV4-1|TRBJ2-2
ASRLGAAERTGELF
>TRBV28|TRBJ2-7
ASNLLTGEQY
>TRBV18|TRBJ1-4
ASSPSAGILEKLF
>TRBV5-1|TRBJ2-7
ASRTAPGQGAYEQY
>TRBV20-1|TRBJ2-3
SARVHRADTQY
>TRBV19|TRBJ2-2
ASSGILVSHGELF
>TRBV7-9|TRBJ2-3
ASSTGLAVGTQY
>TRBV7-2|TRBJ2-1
ASSDTGESYNEQF
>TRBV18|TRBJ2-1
ASSPGASGVYNEQF
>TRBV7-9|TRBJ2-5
ASSPSYGQETQY
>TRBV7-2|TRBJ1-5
ASSLSGPQPQH
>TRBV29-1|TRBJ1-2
SVKENYGYT
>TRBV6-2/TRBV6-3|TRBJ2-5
ASKPGRKETQY
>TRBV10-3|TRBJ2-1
AISESSSGGPEV